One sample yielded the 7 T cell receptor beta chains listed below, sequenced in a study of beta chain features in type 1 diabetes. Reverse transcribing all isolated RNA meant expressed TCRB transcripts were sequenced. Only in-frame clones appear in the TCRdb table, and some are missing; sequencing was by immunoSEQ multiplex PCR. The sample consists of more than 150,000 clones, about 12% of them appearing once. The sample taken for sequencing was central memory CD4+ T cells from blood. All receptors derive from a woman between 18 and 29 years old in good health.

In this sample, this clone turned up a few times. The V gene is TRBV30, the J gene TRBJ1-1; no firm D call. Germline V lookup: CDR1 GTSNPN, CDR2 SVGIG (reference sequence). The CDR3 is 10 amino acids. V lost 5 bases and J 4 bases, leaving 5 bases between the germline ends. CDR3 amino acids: CAWHGTEAFF. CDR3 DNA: TGTGCCTGGCACGGCACTGAAGCTTTCTTT.

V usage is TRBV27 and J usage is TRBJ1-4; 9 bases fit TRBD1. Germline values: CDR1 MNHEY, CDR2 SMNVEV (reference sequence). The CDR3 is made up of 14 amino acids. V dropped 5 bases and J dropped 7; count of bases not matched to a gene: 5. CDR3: CASSPGTGLEKLFF. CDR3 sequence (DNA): TGTGCCAGCAGTCCCGGGACAGGGCTTGAAAAACTGTTTTTT. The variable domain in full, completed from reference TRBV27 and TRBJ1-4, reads EAQVTQNPRYLITVTGKKLTVTCSQNMNHEYMSWYRQDPGLGLRQIYYSMNVEVTDKGDVPEGYKVSRKEKRNFPLILESPSPNQTSLYFCASSPGTGLEKLFFGSGTQLSVL.

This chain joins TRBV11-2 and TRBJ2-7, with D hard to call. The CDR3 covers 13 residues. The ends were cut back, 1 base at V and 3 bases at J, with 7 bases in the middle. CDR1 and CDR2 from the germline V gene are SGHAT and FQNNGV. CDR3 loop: CASSLGVNYEQYF. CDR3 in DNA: TGTGCCAGCAGCTTAGGAGTAAACTACGAGCAGTACTTC.

The CDR3 DNA sequence: TGCGCCAGCTCGAAGGGGGAATTCTCCTACGAGCAGTACTTC. The encoded protein is CASSKGEFSYEQYF. The genes are TRBV5-1 and TRBJ2-7; D may be TRBD1 (6 bases). Germline-derived CDR1 and CDR2 are SGHRS and YFSETQ. The CDR3 sequence is 14 residues long. With 7 bases removed from V and 0 bases from J, the gap between germline ends came to 14 bases.

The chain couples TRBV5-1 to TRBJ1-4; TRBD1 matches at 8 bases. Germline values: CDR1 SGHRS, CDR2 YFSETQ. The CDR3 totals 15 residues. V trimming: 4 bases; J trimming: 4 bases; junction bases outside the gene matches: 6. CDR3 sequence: CASSPGQGSNEKLFF. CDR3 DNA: TGCGCCAGCAGCCCCGGACAGGGAAGTAATGAAAAACTGTTTTTT.

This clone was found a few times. The CDR3 spells CAWGRPREQYF. DNA for the CDR3: TGTGCCTGGGGGAGGCCCAGGGAGCAGTACTTC. The chain has TRBV30 and TRBJ2-7, with D perhaps matching TRBD2 (6 bases). CDR1 is GTSNPN and CDR2 is SVGIG in the germline V gene (reference sequence). This CDR3 has 11 residues. Trimming removed 5 bases at V and 7 bases at J, with 12 bases between.

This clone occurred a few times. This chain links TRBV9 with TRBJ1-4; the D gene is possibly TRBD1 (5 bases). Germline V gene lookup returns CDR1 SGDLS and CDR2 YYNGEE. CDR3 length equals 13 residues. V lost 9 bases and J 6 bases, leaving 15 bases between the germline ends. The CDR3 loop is CAILSAGYEKLFF. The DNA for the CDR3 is TGTGCCATCCTATCGGCAGGGTATGAAAAACTGTTTTTT.